This note documents a single TCR beta chain sequence. This specimen comes from a study of T cell responses to AZD1222 COVID-19 vaccine. Only in-frame clones appear in the TCRdb table, and some are missing; sequencing was by immunoSEQ multiplex PCR. The repertoire holds 130,000 or so clones, with 90% to 95% as singletons. Specimen: peripheral blood, collected 28 days after the second AZD1222 dose. The TCR originated in an adult who received the AZD1222 COVID-19 vaccine.

The CDR3 is CASSEGAGSYGYTF. The CDR3 DNA reads TGTGCCAGCAGTGAAGGGGCGGGAAGCTATGGCTACACCTTC. The V and J genes are TRBV6-1 and TRBJ1-2; D gene unclear. The CDR3 is 14 amino acids. CDR1 and CDR2 (germline): MNHNS, SASEGT. V lost 1 base, J lost 4 bases, and 10 bases lay in between.